This T cell receptor beta chain was recovered during a study of T-cell memory formation after mild COVID-19 (dated by TCRdb to the early 2020s). The study in broad terms: Most TCR sequence clusters were specific to one of the two donors. In a couple of donors, T-cell clones that expanded and contracted after mild COVID-19 were followed by sequencing TCRalpha and TCRbeta repertoires longitudinally. The cohort was made up of two young adult volunteers, one female and one male, who were previously healthy. On the study overall, not on this receptor specifically: From day 15 to 85, contracting clones showed balanced CD4/CD8 phenotypes, whereas a second wave of clones that expanded from day 15 to 37 leaned towards CD4+. Some responding clones were detected in pre-infection memory, which suggested that pre-existing cross-reactive memory T cells had joined the SARS-CoV-2 response. Contracting CD4+ clones turned up mainly in the CM and EM memory subsets, whereas EMRA was where CD8+ clones were enriched. Only a couple of mild cases were covered in the study, and larger cohorts including severe cases with pre-infection samples were considered necessary. SARS-CoV-2 specificity of the second-wave clones peaking on day 37 was not confirmed.

This clonotype was found a few times. No antigen is known for it. No much larger clonotype is one base removed from it; base qualities were not supplied. Relative to germline, V is missing 6 bases and J is missing 0 bases, with 7 bases of the junction outside any gene match. For CDR1 and CDR2, the germline V gene (reference sequence) lists LNHDA and SQIVND. The CDR3 spans 16 residues, from the cysteine through the phenylalanine. The DNA shown is the 48-base CDR3, in frame from base 1. Reads for this sample came from an Illumina NovaSeq 6000. TCRalpha and TCRbeta cDNA libraries were constructed by 5'RACE with constant-segment primers, with sample barcodes and unique molecular identifiers being introduced. Trizol reagent was used to extract RNA from every sample. Library amplification was performed in two PCR steps, and a second sample barcode and Illumina TruSeq adapters were introduced in the second step. The libraries were sequenced on an Illumina NovaSeq using 2 x 150 bp paired-end reads. The study's own analysis went as follows. With migec v1.2.7, reads were demultiplexed and then collapsed into UMI-guided consensus sequences. Using mixcr v2.1.11, UMI consensuses were aligned to TRA and TRB V and J templates and then assembled into clonotypes. Expanded or contracted clonotypes were those called significant by both edgeR and NoisET, with noise models trained on biological replicates. For edgeR calls, the cutoffs were a false discovery rate-adjusted p below 0.01 and a log2 fold-change threshold of 1. As an exploratory analysis of dynamics, max-normalized trajectories of the 1000 most abundant clonotypes were examined by PCA with hierarchical clustering. Each responding clone was given a CD4 or CD8 phenotype based on the CD4+ and CD8+ repertoires, which had been sequenced separately. TCRdb applied fastp at Q25 and MiXCR to the public reads, then kept only in-frame beta chains. Records with the same CDR3 protein are collapsed into one entry carrying the most frequent genes and DNA. The V and J calls here are based on TCRdb, not the publication. Here the sample has 260,000 or so distinct CDR3 sequences; 15% to 20% occur a single time. The top ten clonotypes cover around 23% of the sample.

Ficoll-Paque density gradient centrifugation was used to isolate PBMCs. The sequence was obtained from a man between 18 and 35 years old who had mild COVID-19 (a few samples of this study predate the infection). The sample titles of this study are shuffled in the database, so cell type and time point are left out; the donor was told from shared clones. The chain is made from TRBV19 and TRBJ2-1; 8 central bases correspond to TRBD2. The source material was PBMCs or a T cell subset sorted from them (not recorded which). The CDR3 sequence is CASRSGGYSSYNEQFF. The sequenced DNA is TGTGCCAGTAGGAGCGGGGGTTATAGCTCCTACAATGAGCAGTTCTTC.